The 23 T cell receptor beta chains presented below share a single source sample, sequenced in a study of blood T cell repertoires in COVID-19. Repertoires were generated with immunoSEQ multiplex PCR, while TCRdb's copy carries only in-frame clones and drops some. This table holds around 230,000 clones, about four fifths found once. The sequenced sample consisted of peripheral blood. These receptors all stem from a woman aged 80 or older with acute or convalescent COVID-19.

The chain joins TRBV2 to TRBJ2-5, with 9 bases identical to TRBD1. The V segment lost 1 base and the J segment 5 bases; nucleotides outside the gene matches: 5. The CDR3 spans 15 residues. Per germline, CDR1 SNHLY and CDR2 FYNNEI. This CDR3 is CASSEEDRGRETQYF. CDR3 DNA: TGTGCCAGCAGTGAAGAGGACAGGGGTCGGGAGACCCAGTACTTC.

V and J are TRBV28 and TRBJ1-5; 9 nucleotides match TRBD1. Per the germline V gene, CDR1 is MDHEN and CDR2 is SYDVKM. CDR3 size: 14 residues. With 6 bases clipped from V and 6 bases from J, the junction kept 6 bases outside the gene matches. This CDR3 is CASSLDRGTQPQHF. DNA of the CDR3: TGTGCCAGCAGCCTGGACAGGGGCACTCAGCCCCAGCATTTT.

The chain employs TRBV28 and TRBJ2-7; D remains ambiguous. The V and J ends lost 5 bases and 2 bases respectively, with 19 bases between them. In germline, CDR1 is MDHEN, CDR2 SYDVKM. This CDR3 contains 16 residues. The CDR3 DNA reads TGTGCCAGCAGTCCTCCCTACTACCCCTCGACCTACGAGCAGTACTTC. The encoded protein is CASSPPYYPSTYEQYF.

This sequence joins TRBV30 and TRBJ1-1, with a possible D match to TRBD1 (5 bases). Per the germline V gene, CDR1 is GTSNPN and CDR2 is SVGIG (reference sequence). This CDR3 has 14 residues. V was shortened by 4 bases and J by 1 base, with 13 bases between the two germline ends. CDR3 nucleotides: TGTGCCTGGATACAGGCGCCTCCGAACACTGAAGCTTTCTTT. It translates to CAWIQAPPNTEAFF.

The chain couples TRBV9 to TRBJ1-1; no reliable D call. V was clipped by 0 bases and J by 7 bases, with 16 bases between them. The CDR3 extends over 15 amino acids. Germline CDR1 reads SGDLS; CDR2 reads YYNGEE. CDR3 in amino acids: CASSVEGLQGGEAFF. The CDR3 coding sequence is TGTGCCAGCAGCGTAGAAGGCCTCCAAGGAGGTGAAGCTTTCTTT.

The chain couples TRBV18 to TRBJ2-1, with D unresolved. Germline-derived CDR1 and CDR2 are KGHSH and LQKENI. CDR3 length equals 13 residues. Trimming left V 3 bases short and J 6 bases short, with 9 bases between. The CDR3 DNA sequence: TGTGCCAGCTCACCCCAACAGTTCAATGAGCAGTTCTTC. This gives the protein CASSPQQFNEQFF.

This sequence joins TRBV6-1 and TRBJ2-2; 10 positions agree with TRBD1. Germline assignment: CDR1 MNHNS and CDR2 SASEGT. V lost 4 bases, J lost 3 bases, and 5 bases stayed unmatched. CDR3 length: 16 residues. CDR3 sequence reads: CASSGGTGVYTGELFF. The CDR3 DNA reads TGTGCCAGCAGTGGCGGGACAGGGGTGTACACCGGGGAGCTGTTTTTT.

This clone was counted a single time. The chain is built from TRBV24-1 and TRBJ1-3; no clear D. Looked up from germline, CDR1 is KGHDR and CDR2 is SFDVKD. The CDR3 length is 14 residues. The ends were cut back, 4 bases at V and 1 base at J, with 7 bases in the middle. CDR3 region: CATSDPASGNTIYF. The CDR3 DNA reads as TGTGCCACCAGTGACCCCGCGTCTGGAAACACCATATATTTT.

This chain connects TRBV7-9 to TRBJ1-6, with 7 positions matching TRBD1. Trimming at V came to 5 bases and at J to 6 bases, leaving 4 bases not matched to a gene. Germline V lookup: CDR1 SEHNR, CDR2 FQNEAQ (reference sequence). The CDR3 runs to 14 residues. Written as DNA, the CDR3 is TGTGCCAGCAGCGGACGGGACAGTAATTCACCCCTCCACTTT. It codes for CASSGRDSNSPLHF. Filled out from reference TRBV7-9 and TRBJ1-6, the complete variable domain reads DTGVSQNPRHKITKRGQNVTFRCDPISEHNRLYWYRQTLGQGPEFLTYFQNEAQLEKSRLLSDRFSAERPKGSFSTLEIQRTEQGDSAMYLCASSGRDSNSPLHFGNGTRLTVT.

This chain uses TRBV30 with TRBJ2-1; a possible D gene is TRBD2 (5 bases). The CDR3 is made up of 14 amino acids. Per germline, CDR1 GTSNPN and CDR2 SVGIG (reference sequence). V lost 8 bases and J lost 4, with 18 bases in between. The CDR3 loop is CAGGGRVDYNEQFF. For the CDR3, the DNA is TGTGCCGGCGGCGGGCGGGTGGATTACAATGAGCAGTTCTTC.

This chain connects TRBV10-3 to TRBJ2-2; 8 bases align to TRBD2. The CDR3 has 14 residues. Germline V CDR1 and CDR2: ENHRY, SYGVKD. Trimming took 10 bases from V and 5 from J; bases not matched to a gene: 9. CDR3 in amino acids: CATREGVETGELFF. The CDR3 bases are TGTGCCACCCGGGAGGGGGTAGAAACCGGGGAGCTGTTTTTT.

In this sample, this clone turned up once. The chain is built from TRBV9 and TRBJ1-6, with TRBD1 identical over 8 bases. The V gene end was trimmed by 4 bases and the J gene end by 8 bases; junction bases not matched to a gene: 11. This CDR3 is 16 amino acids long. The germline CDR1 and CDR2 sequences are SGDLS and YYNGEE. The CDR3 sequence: CASSSKRDRRDSPLHF. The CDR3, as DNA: TGTGCCAGCAGCTCAAAGCGGGACAGGAGGGATTCACCCCTCCACTTT.

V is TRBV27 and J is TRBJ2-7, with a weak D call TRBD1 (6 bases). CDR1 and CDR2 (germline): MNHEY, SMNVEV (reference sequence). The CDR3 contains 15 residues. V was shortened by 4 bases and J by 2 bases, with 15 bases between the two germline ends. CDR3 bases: TGTGCCAGCAGTTATAAGGGGGAAGGAACCTACGAGCAGTACTTC. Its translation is CASSYKGEGTYEQYF.

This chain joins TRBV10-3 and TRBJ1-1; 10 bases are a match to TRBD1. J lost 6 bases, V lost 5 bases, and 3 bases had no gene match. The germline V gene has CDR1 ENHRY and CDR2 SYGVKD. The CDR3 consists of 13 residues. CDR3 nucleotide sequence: TGTGCCATCAGTTCGGACAGGGGGGCTGAAGCTTTCTTT. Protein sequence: CAISSDRGAEAFF.

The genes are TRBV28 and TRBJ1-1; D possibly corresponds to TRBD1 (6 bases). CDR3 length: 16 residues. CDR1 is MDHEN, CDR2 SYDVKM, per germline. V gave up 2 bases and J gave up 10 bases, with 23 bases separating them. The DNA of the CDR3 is TGTGCCAGCAGTTTACCAACCCACAACAGGGTCATCACAGCTTTCTTT. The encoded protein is CASSLPTHNRVITAFF.

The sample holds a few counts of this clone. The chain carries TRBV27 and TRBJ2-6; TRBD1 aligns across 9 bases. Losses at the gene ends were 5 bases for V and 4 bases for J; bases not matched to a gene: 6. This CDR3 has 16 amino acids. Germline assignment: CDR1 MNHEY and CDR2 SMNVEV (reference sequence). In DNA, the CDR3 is TGTGCCAGCAGTCCCCGGACAGGGGTCGGGGCCAACGTCCTGACTTTC. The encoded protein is CASSPRTGVGANVLTF. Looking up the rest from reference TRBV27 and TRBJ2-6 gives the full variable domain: EAQVTQNPRYLITVTGKKLTVTCSQNMNHEYMSWYRQDPGLGLRQIYYSMNVEVTDKGDVPEGYKVSRKEKRNFPLILESPSPNQTSLYFCASSPRTGVGANVLTFGAGSRLTVL.

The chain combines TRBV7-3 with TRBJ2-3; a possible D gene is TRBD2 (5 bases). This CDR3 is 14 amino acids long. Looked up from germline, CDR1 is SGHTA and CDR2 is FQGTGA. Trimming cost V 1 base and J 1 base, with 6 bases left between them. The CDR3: CASSLNSGTDTQYF. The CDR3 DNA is TGTGCCAGCAGCTTAAATAGCGGCACAGATACGCAGTATTTT.

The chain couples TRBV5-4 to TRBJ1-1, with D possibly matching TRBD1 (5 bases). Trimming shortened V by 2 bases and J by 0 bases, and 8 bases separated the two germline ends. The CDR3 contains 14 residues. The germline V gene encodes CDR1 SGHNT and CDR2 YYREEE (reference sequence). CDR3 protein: CASSLRGLNTEAFF. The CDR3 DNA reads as TGTGCCAGCAGCTTAAGGGGATTGAACACTGAAGCTTTCTTT.

CDR3: CSSLARSQETQYF. CDR3 coding DNA: TGCAGCTCCCTAGCTAGGTCCCAAGAGACCCAGTACTTC. The gene calls are TRBV29-1 and TRBJ2-5; D possibly corresponds to TRBD2 (5 bases). The germline V gene encodes CDR1 SQVTM and CDR2 ANQGSEA. The CDR3 extends over 13 amino acids. With 8 bases removed from V and 1 base from J, the gap between germline ends came to 14 bases.

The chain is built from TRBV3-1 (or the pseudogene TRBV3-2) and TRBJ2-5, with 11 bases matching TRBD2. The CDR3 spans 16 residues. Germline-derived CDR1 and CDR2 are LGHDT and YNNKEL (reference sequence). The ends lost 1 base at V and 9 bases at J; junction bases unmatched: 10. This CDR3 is CASSQAGTSGSGAQYF. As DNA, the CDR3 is TGTGCCAGCAGCCAAGCCGGGACTAGCGGTTCAGGGGCCCAGTACTTC.

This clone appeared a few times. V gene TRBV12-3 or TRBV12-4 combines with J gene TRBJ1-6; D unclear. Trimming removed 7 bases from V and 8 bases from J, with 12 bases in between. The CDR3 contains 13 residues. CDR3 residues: CASKAQDYSPLHF. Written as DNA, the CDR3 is TGTGCCAGCAAGGCGCAGGATTATTCACCCCTCCACTTT.

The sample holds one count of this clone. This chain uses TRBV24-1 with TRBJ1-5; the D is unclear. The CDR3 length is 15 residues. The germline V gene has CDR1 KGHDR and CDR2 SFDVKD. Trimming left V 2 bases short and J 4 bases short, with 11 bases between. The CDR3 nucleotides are TGTGCCACCAGTGATTCAAAGCGACTGAATCAGCCCCAGCATTTT. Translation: CATSDSKRLNQPQHF.

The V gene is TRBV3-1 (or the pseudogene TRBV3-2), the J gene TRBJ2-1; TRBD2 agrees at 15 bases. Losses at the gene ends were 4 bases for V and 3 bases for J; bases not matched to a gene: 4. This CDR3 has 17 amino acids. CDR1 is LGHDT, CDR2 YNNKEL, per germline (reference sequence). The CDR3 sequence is CASSRGLAGGNYNEQFF. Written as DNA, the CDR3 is TGTGCCAGCAGCCGAGGACTAGCGGGGGGGAACTACAATGAGCAGTTCTTC.